The 20 T cell receptor delta chains below all came from one sample that was sequenced in a study of gamma-delta chains in newborns, infants, children. TCRdb called clones anew from the reads with CATT. The sample has more than 1,500 delta-chain clones, approximately 3% seen once. The source material was blood. All receptors come from a child in good health.

In its sample, this clone is large (0.1 to 1%). The same CDR3 arises from other DNA sequences in this sample as well. CDR3 amino acids: CACDTVGGPPTDKLIF. The DNA of the CDR3 is TGTGCCTGTGACACCGTGGGGGGCCCCCCAACCGATAAACTCATCTTT. The rearrangement links TRDV2 to TRDJ1, with TRDD3 as a possible D gene (6 bases). The CDR3 contains 16 residues. V gave up 0 bases and J gave up 2 bases, with 15 bases separating them. Germline lookup yields CDR1 GEAIGNYY and CDR2 EKD.

This clone was seen only a few times. With a much larger clone just one base away, this may be a read error. Other DNA sequences in the sample encode the same CDR3. The chain employs TRDV2 and TRDJ1; 11 bases agree with TRDD3. Germline-derived CDR1 and CDR2 are GEAIGNYY and EKD. The CDR3 is 15 amino acids. Trimming took 3 bases from V and 5 from J; bases not matched to a gene: 7. The CDR3 DNA sequence: TGTGCCTGTGACCTACTGGGGGATAGTGAGGATAAACTCATCTTT. The encoded protein is CACDLLGDSEDKLIF.

This rearrangement joins TRDV2 to TRDJ3; a possible D gene is TRDD3 (6 bases). CDR1 GEAIGNYY and CDR2 EKD come from the germline V gene. This CDR3 spans 17 amino acids. Trimming took 3 bases from V and 2 from J, leaving 13 bases between them. The CDR3 nucleotides are TGTGCCTGTGACCCCGTTGATACGACCTGGGACACCCGACAGATGTTTTTC. It yields the protein CACDPVDTTWDTRQMFF.

This clone has more than one count but fewer than ten. This may arise from a read error, as a much more abundant clone is one base away. The chain uses TRDV2 and TRDJ1; TRDD3 agrees at 8 bases. The CDR3 has 19 amino acids. Trimming removed 0 bases from V and 1 base from J; junction bases left unmatched: 15. Germline V gene lookup returns CDR1 GEAIGNYY and CDR2 EKD. The CDR3 reads CACDTVGLRDTRGTDKLIF. In DNA form, the CDR3 reads TGTGCCTGTGACACCGTTGGACTGAGGGATACGCGTGGCACCGATAAACTCATCTTT.

There are a few counts of this clone. A read error likely explains this, since a far larger clone differs by one base. The genes are TRDV2 and TRDJ1; no reliable D call. Germline CDR1 is GEAIGNYY and CDR2 is EKD. Trimming shortened V by 3 bases and J by 1 base, and 11 bases separated the two germline ends. The length of the CDR3 is 14 residues. The CDR3 coding sequence is TGTGCCTGTGACCCCGTTCTTAGCACCGATAAACTCATCTTT. As protein: CACDPVLSTDKLIF.

Relative to its sample, this clone is medium-sized (0.01 to 0.1%). The J gene is TRDJ1, the V gene TRDV2; TRDD3 matches 7 bases. CDR3 length equals 16 residues. Germline CDR1 reads GEAIGNYY; CDR2 reads EKD. With 0 bases clipped from V and 1 base from J, the junction kept 7 bases outside the gene matches. CDR3 bases: TGTGCCTGTGACACCGTGGGGGAATCCCCCACCGATAAACTCATCTTT. Its translation is CACDTVGESPTDKLIF.

This clone came up a few times. A much larger clonotype is one base distant, so this may be a read error. This same CDR3 is encoded by further DNA sequences in the sample. This chain joins TRDV1 and TRDJ1, with 10 nucleotides matching TRDD3. Germline CDR1 and CDR2: TSWWSYY and QGS. V shed 4 bases, J shed 1 base, and the junction held 27 bases outside the gene matches. This CDR3 is built from 23 residues. The CDR3 here is CALGGSWGIPYDLGDTPTDKLIF. Here the CDR3 DNA reads TGTGCTCTTGGGGGCTCGTGGGGCATCCCTTACGATTTGGGGGATACTCCCACCGATAAACTCATCTTT.

About this clone: This probably arose from a read error, given a far larger clone one base away. Other DNA sequences in the sample encode the same CDR3. This rearrangement joins TRDV2 to TRDJ1, with D perhaps matching TRDD3 (6 bases). V was trimmed by 3 bases and J by 2 bases, leaving 24 bases between them. The V gene's germline CDR1 is GEAIGNYY and CDR2 EKD. CDR3 size: 18 residues. The CDR3 region is CACDLLPYSTGKTDKLIF. The CDR3 nucleotides are TGTGCCTGTGACCTACTTCCATACTCCACTGGGAAGACCGATAAACTCATCTTT.

Concerning this clone: A read error likely explains why the TCRdb protein, taken from a much larger clone, differs from this DNA's translation at residue 9; the protein shown is translated from the DNA. The chain uses TRDV2 and TRDJ1, with D perhaps matching TRDD3 (5 bases). Germline CDR1 reads GEAIGNYY; CDR2 reads EKD. V was pared by 1 base and J by 4 bases, with 15 bases between. The CDR3 extends over 15 amino acids. The CDR3 sequence: CACDTAPGSFDKLIF. CDR3 nucleotides: TGTGCCTGTGACACAGCCCCTGGGAGTTTCGATAAACTCATCTTT.

This clone appeared a few times. This DNA translates differently at residue 11 from the TCRdb protein, which is that of a much larger clone; a read error is likely, and the protein shown is the DNA's own translation. V is TRDV2 and J is TRDJ1; perhaps TRDD2 as D (6 bases). The V end was cut by 0 bases, the J end by 1 base, with 29 bases between. The CDR3 length is 21 residues. The germline gives CDR1 GEAIGNYY, CDR2 EKD. The CDR3 nucleotides are TGTGCCTGTGACACCCTCCTTGGTCCTACTGAGGGCTCCTATACCACCGATAAACTCATCTTT. Protein sequence: CACDTLLGPTEGSYTTDKLIF.

There are a few counts of this clone. A much larger clone sits a single nucleotide away, making a read error possible. Different DNA sequences within this sample yield the same CDR3. This chain joins TRDV2 and TRDJ3, with 7 bases that match TRDD3. Germline CDR1 and CDR2: GEAIGNYY and EKD. This CDR3 contains 18 residues. J gave up 1 base and V 3 bases, and 8 bases lay outside the gene matches. CDR3 sequence (DNA): TGTGCCTGTGACGCTACTGGGGAAAGTTCCTGGGACACCCGACAGATGTTTTTC. This translates into CACDATGESSWDTRQMFF.

Comments on this clone: A far larger clone is one nucleotide away, so this likely arose from a read error. The identical CDR3 is also encoded by other nucleotide sequences in the sample. The chain links TRDV2 to TRDJ1; 9 bases map to TRDD3. The CDR3 runs 18 residues. The germline V gene has CDR1 GEAIGNYY and CDR2 EKD. Trimming cost V 0 bases and J 3 bases; bases outside gene matches: 13. The CDR3 spells CACDTLLGDPMGADKLIF. The DNA for the CDR3 is TGTGCCTGTGACACCTTGCTGGGGGATCCCATGGGCGCCGATAAACTCATCTTT.

By share of the sample, this clone is medium-sized. CDR3 loop: CACDGLGEDTRQMFF. The CDR3, as DNA: TGTGCCTGTGACGGGCTGGGGGAGGACACCCGACAGATGTTTTTC. The V call is TRDV2, the J call TRDJ3, with TRDD3 matching 8 bases. There are 15 residues in the CDR3. CDR1 GEAIGNYY and CDR2 EKD come from the germline V gene. Trimming removed 3 bases from V and 6 bases from J; junction bases left unmatched: 3.

Turning to this clone: Other DNA variants within this sample encode the same CDR3. The rearrangement uses TRDV2 and TRDJ1; 10 bases map to TRDD3. Germline lookup yields CDR1 GEAIGNYY and CDR2 EKD. This CDR3 region has 23 residues. V trimming: 3 bases; J trimming: 0 bases; junction bases outside the gene matches: 27. This CDR3 reads CACDPVGVLRTGGSYPYTDKLIF. The CDR3 DNA reads as TGTGCCTGTGACCCCGTCGGGGTCCTGCGCACTGGGGGATCATACCCGTACACCGATAAACTCATCTTT.

Regarding this clone: A much more abundant neighbour one base away suggests this may be a read error. Other DNA sequences in the sample encode the same CDR3. J is TRDJ1 and V is TRDV2; no reliable D call. This CDR3 region has 20 residues. The V end lost 3 bases, the J end lost 0 bases, and 28 bases lay between the germline ends. In germline, CDR1 is GEAIGNYY, CDR2 EKD. As DNA, the CDR3 is TGTGCCTGTGACTCACTCCGAGAGGGGCCCCACGAATTGGACACCGATAAACTCATCTTT. Encoded protein: CACDSLREGPHELDTDKLIF.

For this clone: Possible read error: a much larger clone is one base away. Additional DNA sequences in this sample encode the identical CDR3. V and J are TRDV2 and TRDJ1; TRDD3 matches 8 bases. In germline, CDR1 is GEAIGNYY, CDR2 EKD. The length of the CDR3 is 19 residues. This CDR3 reads CACDTVLGAVRPNTDKLIF. The CDR3 bases are TGTGCCTGTGACACCGTACTGGGGGCCGTAAGACCAAACACCGATAAACTTATCTTT.

This clone turned up a few times. A read error may be the cause here, since a much bigger clone is one base away. The chain joins TRDV2 to TRDJ1, with D unclear. The CDR3 is 14 residues long. Trimming stripped 5 bases from V and 0 bases from J, with 12 bases between. The germline V gene has CDR1 GEAIGNYY and CDR2 EKD. CDR3 in amino acids: CACGTLENTDKLIF. In nucleotides, the CDR3 is TGTGCCTGTGGCACGCTGGAGAACACCGATAAACTCATCTTT.

This clone has a handful of counts. This may come from a read error, since a much larger clone is one base off. Additional DNA sequences in this sample encode the identical CDR3. J is TRDJ1 and V is TRDV2, with a weak D call TRDD3 (5 bases). Deletions cut 0 bases from V and 0 bases from J, with 10 bases between. Per germline, CDR1 GEAIGNYY and CDR2 EKD. This CDR3 contains 15 residues. Here the CDR3 reads CACDTVGGNTDKLIF. The CDR3 DNA sequence: TGTGCCTGTGACACCGTAGGGGGTAACACCGATAAACTCATCTTT.

Concerning this clone itself: A single base separates this from a much larger clone, so it may be a read error. The chain uses TRDV2 and TRDJ1; 8 bases line up with TRDD3. V lost 3 bases, J lost 5 bases, and 13 bases stayed unmatched. CDR3 length: 16 residues. In germline, CDR1 is GEAIGNYY, CDR2 EKD. The CDR3: CACDDLTGGPGDKLIF. CDR3 DNA: TGTGCCTGTGACGACCTTACTGGGGGCCCGGGGGATAAACTCATCTTT.

By sample fraction, this clone is large. The same CDR3 can be traced to other DNA sequences in this sample. The genes are TRDV2 and TRDJ1, with 7 positions matching TRDD3. The CDR3 has 15 residues. The V gene end was trimmed by 1 base and the J gene end by 0 bases; junction bases not matched to a gene: 4. Germline loops: CDR1 GEAIGNYY, CDR2 EKD. For the CDR3, the DNA is TGTGCCTGTGACACGGTTGGGGGAAACACCGATAAACTCATCTTT. It yields the protein CACDTVGGNTDKLIF.